The 27 T cell receptor beta chains in this list originate from one sample, sequenced in a study of T cells in tuberculosis. Libraries were prepared by immunoSEQ multiplex PCR; TCRdb keeps only in-frame clonotypes and omits some of them. The sample consists of 30,000 to 35,000 clones, approximately 90% of them appearing once. The specimen sequenced was PBMCs. These receptor sequences come from a donor between 10 and 35 years old with latent tuberculosis or without tuberculosis infection.

This clone is a singleton in its sample. The rearrangement links TRBV18 to TRBJ2-3; TRBD2 matches 13 bases. CDR3 length: 18 residues. The J segment lost 3 bases and the V segment lost 0 bases, leaving 6 bases of the junction unmatched. Germline V gene lookup returns CDR1 KGHSH and CDR2 LQKENI. CDR3 region: CASSPPRLAGGSTDTQYF. CDR3 in DNA: TGTGCCAGCTCACCACCGAGACTAGCGGGGGGCTCGACAGATACGCAGTATTTT.

This chain joins TRBV30 and TRBJ2-2, with D possibly TRBD1 on 5 matching bases. The CDR3 runs 16 residues. CDR1 and CDR2 (germline): GTSNPN, SVGIG (reference sequence). The germline V and J ends were trimmed by 0 bases and 2 bases, with 13 bases remaining between them. CDR3 sequence reads: CAWSVRGQINTGELFF. The CDR3 DNA sequence: TGTGCCTGGAGTGTTAGGGGTCAGATTAACACCGGGGAGCTGTTTTTT.

This clone was seen a single time. V and J are TRBV5-8 and TRBJ2-3; 11 nucleotides align to TRBD2. This CDR3 contains 18 residues. The V gene's germline CDR1 is SGHTS and CDR2 YDEGEE. Trimming cost V 2 bases and J 3 bases; bases outside gene matches: 11. CDR3 sequence: CASSLPGTSGSGTDTQYF. The DNA for the CDR3 is TGTGCCAGCAGCTTACCCGGGACTAGCGGATCGGGGACAGATACGCAGTATTTT. The full variable domain, completed using reference TRBV5-8 and TRBJ2-3, is EAGVTQSPTHLIKTRGQQATLRCSPISGHTSVYWYQQALGLGLQFLLWYDEGEERNRGNFPPRFSGRQFPNYSSELNVNALELEDSALYLCASSLPGTSGSGTDTQYFGPGTRLTVL.

This chain links TRBV2 with TRBJ2-3, with a tentative D call TRBD2 (6 bases). CDR1 SNHLY and CDR2 FYNNEI come from the germline V gene. The CDR3 loop spans 13 amino acids. V lost 6 bases, J lost 0 bases, and 7 bases lay in between. CDR3 bases: TGTGCCAGCAGCCGGGGGAGCACAGATACGCAGTATTTT. It translates to CASSRGSTDTQYF.

This CDR3 reads CASGRQGAMVRPYEQYF. CDR3 DNA: TGTGCCAGCGGCCGACAGGGGGCGATGGTCAGGCCCTACGAGCAGTACTTC. The V call is TRBV5-6, the J call TRBJ2-7; 10 bases fit TRBD1. The V segment lost 7 bases and the J segment 2 bases; nucleotides outside the gene matches: 15. Germline CDR1 and CDR2: SGHDT and YYEEEE. The length of the CDR3 is 17 residues.

The CDR3 coding sequence is TGCGCCAGCCAGGGCGGGGGCGAACCGGGAGGCAGCCCCGGGGAGCTGTTTTTT. Translating it yields CASQGGGEPGGSPGELFF. V gene TRBV4-1 combines with J gene TRBJ2-2, with D perhaps TRBD2 (7 bases). Trimming removed 8 bases at V and 6 bases at J, with 28 bases between. CDR1 and CDR2 (germline): MGHRA, YSYEKL. The length of the CDR3 is 18 residues.

This clone was seen just once. The chain combines TRBV5-1 with TRBJ2-3; the D gene is possibly TRBD1 (5 bases). The CDR3 extends over 13 amino acids. Germline V gives CDR1 SGHRS, CDR2 YFSETQ. Trimming removed 7 bases from V and 1 base from J, with 10 bases in between. The CDR3 loop reads CASVLGGTDTQYF. CDR3 bases: TGCGCCAGCGTTCTAGGGGGCACAGATACGCAGTATTTT. Full variable domain (remainder filled in from reference TRBV5-1 and TRBJ2-3): KAGVTQTPRYLIKTRGQQVTLSCSPISGHRSVSWYQQTPGQGLQFLFEYFSETQRNKGNFPGRFSGRQFSNSRSEMNVSTLELGDSALYLCASVLGGTDTQYFGPGTRLTVL.

J is TRBJ2-5 and V is TRBV28; 9 bases are shared with TRBD1. The length of the CDR3 is 15 residues. Germline V lookup: CDR1 MDHEN, CDR2 SYDVKM. The ends lost 6 bases at V and 2 bases at J; junction bases unmatched: 7. In DNA, the CDR3 is TGTGCCAGCAGAAACGGACAGGGGAGTCAAGAGACCCAGTACTTC. This sequence encodes CASRNGQGSQETQYF. The full variable domain, with the rest looked up from reference TRBV28 and TRBJ2-5, is DVKVTQSSRYLVKRTGEKVFLECVQDMDHENMFWYRQDPGLGLRLIYFSYDVKMKEKGDIPEGYSVSREKKERFSLILESASTNQTSMYLCASRNGQGSQETQYFGPGTRLLVL.

The V call is TRBV28, the J call TRBJ2-7; D gene uncertain. CDR1 and CDR2 (germline): MDHEN, SYDVKM. V lost 3 bases, J lost 3 bases, and 12 bases lay in between. The CDR3 covers 14 residues. The DNA of the CDR3 is TGTGCCAGCAGTTTCGTGCCCTCCGGCTACGAGCAGTACTTC. Translated, it gives CASSFVPSGYEQYF.

The chain couples TRBV5-1 to TRBJ1-2; possibly TRBD1 for D (6 bases). Trimming shortened V by 0 bases and J by 7 bases, and 13 bases separated the two germline ends. The CDR3 covers 14 residues. Looked up from germline, CDR1 is SGHRS and CDR2 is YFSETQ. CDR3 protein: CASSLGRGEGGYTF. The CDR3 nucleotides are TGCGCCAGCAGCTTGGGCAGGGGAGAGGGTGGCTACACCTTC.

The V gene is TRBV5-1, the J gene TRBJ2-7; 8 bases match TRBD1. The germline V gene has CDR1 SGHRS and CDR2 YFSETQ. The CDR3 extends over 14 amino acids. V lost 0 bases to trimming and J lost 6 bases; unmatched junction nucleotides: 5. DNA of the CDR3: TGCGCCAGCAGCTTGGGTGGACAGGGCGGCGAGCAGTACTTC. Translating gives CASSLGGQGGEQYF.

The CDR3 is CASSPPGVRAAPKAFF. In nucleotides, the CDR3 is TGTGCCAGCTCACCACCCGGGGTCCGGGCAGCACCAAAGGCTTTCTTT. The rearrangement joins TRBV18 to TRBJ1-1; no definite D call. This CDR3 region has 16 residues. Deletions cut 0 bases from V and 11 bases from J, with 22 bases between. Looked up from germline, CDR1 is KGHSH and CDR2 is LQKENI. The entire variable domain, with the rest obtained from reference TRBV18 and TRBJ1-1, is as follows: NAGVMQNPRHLVRRRGQEARLRCSPMKGHSHVYWYRQLPEEGLKFMVYLQKENIIDESGMPKERFSAEFPKEGPSILRIQQVVRGDSAAYFCASSPPGVRAAPKAFFGQGTRLTVV.

The CDR3 region is CASSLGQGGDNEQFF. The CDR3 DNA reads as TGTGCCAGCAGCTTAGGCCAGGGAGGCGACAATGAGCAGTTCTTC. This chain links TRBV11-3 with TRBJ2-1, with TRBD2 as a possible D gene (6 bases). V was trimmed by 1 base and J by 5 bases, leaving 12 bases between them. CDR3 length equals 15 residues. CDR1 is SGHNT and CDR2 is YENEEA in the germline V gene.

The rearrangement uses TRBV5-6 and TRBJ2-2, with TRBD1 matching over 11 bases. The CDR3 runs 18 residues. J gave up 6 bases and V 0 bases, and 10 bases lay outside the gene matches. Germline CDR1 reads SGHDT; CDR2 reads YYEEEE. The CDR3 sequence is CASSLEWGGTGGAGELFF. CDR3 nucleotides: TGTGCCAGCAGCTTGGAATGGGGCGGGACAGGGGGGGCCGGGGAGCTGTTTTTT.

The chain combines TRBV5-6 with TRBJ1-2, with D perhaps matching TRBD1 (5 bases). This CDR3 region has 16 residues. Deletions cut 3 bases from V and 5 bases from J, with 20 bases between. The germline gives CDR1 SGHDT, CDR2 YYEEEE. CDR3 coding DNA: TGTGCCAGCAGCTGGGGCGGGGACCTAGGAGGGTATGGCTACACCTTC. It encodes CASSWGGDLGGYGYTF.

The sample holds a few counts of this clone. The rearrangement joins TRBV6-5 to TRBJ1-2, with D maybe TRBD1 (6 bases). Germline V CDR1 and CDR2: MNHEY, SVGAGI. Trimming stripped 8 bases from V and 4 bases from J, with 11 bases between. The CDR3 runs to 12 residues. CDR3 bases: TGTGCCAGCGGCGGACAGCTCTATGGCTACACCTTC. Translating it yields CASGGQLYGYTF.

V and J are TRBV7-3 and TRBJ2-3; 8 bases are shared with TRBD2. Germline V gene sequence: CDR1 SGHTA, CDR2 FQGTGA. The V gene end was trimmed by 8 bases and the J gene end by 2 bases; junction bases not matched to a gene: 3. The CDR3 contains 13 residues. The CDR3 nucleotides are TGTGCCAGCTCGCGGGAGGCCACAGATACGCAGTATTTT. Protein: CASSREATDTQYF.

This clone appeared once. The chain combines TRBV5-1 with TRBJ2-1; perhaps TRBD2 as D (6 bases). The CDR3 runs 19 residues. Germline loops: CDR1 SGHRS, CDR2 YFSETQ. Trimming cost V 0 bases and J 3 bases, with 22 bases left between them. CDR3 sequence (DNA): TGCGCCAGCAGCTTGGCCTCGTTCCTAGGTGGGACTGGCTACAATGAGCAGTTCTTC. Its translation: CASSLASFLGGTGYNEQFF.

The chain links TRBV7-2 to TRBJ1-1; 8 positions match TRBD1. Losses at the gene ends were 5 bases for V and 11 bases for J; bases not matched to a gene: 13. The length of the CDR3 is 14 residues. The germline gives CDR1 SGHTA, CDR2 FQGNSA. The CDR3 DNA reads TGTGCCAGCAGCCCCGGGCAGGGGGCGATAGGGGCTTTCTTT. Translating it yields CASSPGQGAIGAFF.

The chain has TRBV28 and TRBJ2-5, with TRBD1 identical over 7 bases. The CDR3 is 16 residues long. Germline V gene lookup returns CDR1 MDHEN and CDR2 SYDVKM. Unmatched junction bases numbered 7, after V lost 0 bases and J lost 3 bases. CDR3 protein: CASSLWGIGQEETQYF. In DNA, the CDR3 is TGTGCCAGCAGTTTATGGGGGATCGGACAGGAAGAGACCCAGTACTTC.

CDR3 in amino acids: CASSQDALGGLSSYNSPLHF. The CDR3 region has the DNA TGCGCCAGCAGCCAAGATGCCCTGGGGGGGCTTAGCTCCTATAATTCACCCCTCCACTTT. The V and J genes are TRBV4-3 and TRBJ1-6; possible D gene TRBD1, 6 bases. Germline V gives CDR1 LGHNA, CDR2 YSLEER. The CDR3 totals 20 residues. V shed 0 bases and J shed 0 bases, with 18 bases lying between them.

This chain joins TRBV7-2 and TRBJ2-1, with 11 positions matching TRBD2. CDR1 is SGHTA and CDR2 is FQGNSA in the germline V gene. The CDR3 is made up of 15 amino acids. The V and J ends lost 5 bases and 4 bases, in that order; junction bases with no gene match: 4. Written as DNA, the CDR3 is TGTGCCAGCAGCCCCCGACTAGCGGGATACAATGAGCAGTTCTTC. Translated, it gives CASSPRLAGYNEQFF.

The chain combines TRBV18 with TRBJ2-2, with D uncertain. CDR1 and CDR2 from the germline V gene are KGHSH and LQKENI. Trimming removed 3 bases from V and 4 bases from J, with 15 bases in between. There are 16 residues in the CDR3. The CDR3 region is CASSPRVVGTTGELFF. DNA of the CDR3: TGTGCCAGCTCACCTCGGGTCGTTGGAACCACCGGGGAGCTGTTTTTT.

Only one count was recorded for this clone. This chain uses TRBV5-4 with TRBJ1-1, with 10 bases aligning to TRBD1. The germline gives CDR1 SGHNT, CDR2 YYREEE (reference sequence). J was trimmed by 4 bases and V by 4 bases; bases with no gene match: 4. The CDR3 totals 14 residues. The CDR3 here is CASSARDRGTEAFF. The CDR3, as DNA: TGTGCCAGCAGCGCTCGGGACAGGGGCACTGAAGCTTTCTTT.

V gene TRBV5-1 combines with J gene TRBJ1-2, with TRBD1 identical over 7 bases. Trimming took 4 bases from V and 7 from J; bases not matched to a gene: 16. Per germline, CDR1 SGHRS and CDR2 YFSETQ. The CDR3 has 16 residues. The CDR3 DNA reads TGCGCCAGCAGCGGCGGGACAGCAAGGCATCTAGGTGGCTACACCTTC. This codes for CASSGGTARHLGGYTF.

The rearrangement uses TRBV7-6 and TRBJ1-3, with D possibly TRBD1 on 5 matching bases. The V gene lost 5 bases and the J gene lost 8 bases, with 22 bases spanning the gap. The CDR3 loop spans 16 amino acids. Germline CDR1 reads SGHVS; CDR2 reads FNYEAQ. CDR3 DNA: TGTGCCAGCAGCCGCAGGGATCGGATTATGCCGGACACCATATATTTT. Translated, it gives CASSRRDRIMPDTIYF.

The genes are TRBV7-3 and TRBJ2-2; D is perhaps TRBD1 (7 bases). The CDR3 loop spans 16 amino acids. V gave up 3 bases and J gave up 3 bases, with 14 bases separating them. Germline CDR1 SGHTA, CDR2 FQGTGA. CDR3 nucleotides: TGTGCCAGCAGCTTGGGACAGCCGGGGGACACCGGGGAGCTGTTTTTT. The encoded protein is CASSLGQPGDTGELFF.